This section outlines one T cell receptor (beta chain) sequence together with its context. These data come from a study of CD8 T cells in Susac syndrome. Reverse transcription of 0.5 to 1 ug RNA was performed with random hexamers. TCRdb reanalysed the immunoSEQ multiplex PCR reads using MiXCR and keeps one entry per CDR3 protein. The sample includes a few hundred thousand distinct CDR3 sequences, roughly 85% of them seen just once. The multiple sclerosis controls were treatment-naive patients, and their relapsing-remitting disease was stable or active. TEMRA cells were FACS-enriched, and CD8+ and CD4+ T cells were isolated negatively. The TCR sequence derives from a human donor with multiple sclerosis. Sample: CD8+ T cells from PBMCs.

In DNA form, the CDR3 reads TGTGCCACCCGGGGGGCCCGGGACACTGAAGCTTTCTTT. Translated, it gives CATRGARDTEAFF. The V and J genes are TRBV12-3 or TRBV12-4 and TRBJ1-1, with D possibly TRBD1 on 6 matching bases. V lost 10 bases and J lost 3, with 15 bases in between. This CDR3 contains 13 residues.